This entry lists 21 T cell receptor beta chains sequenced from one sample in a study of response to subunit inactivated influenza vaccine. TCRdb recomputed calls from the RT-PCR reads with MiXCR, one row per CDR3 protein. The table includes around 790,000 distinct CDR3 sequences, around 20% detected once. The input for sequencing was PBMCs from blood, taken around 5 days after vaccination. Receptors were obtained from a man in his forties or fifties who received an inactivated influenza vaccine.

The gene calls are TRBV7-2 and TRBJ2-3; D may be TRBD2 (6 bases). Between the trimmed V and J ends, which lost 4 bases and 0 bases, there was a span of 11 bases. CDR3 size: 15 residues. Germline CDR1 is SGHTA and CDR2 is FQGNSA. The chain's CDR3 is CASSSQRVSTDTQYF. Written as DNA, the CDR3 is TGTGCCAGCAGCTCACAGCGGGTTAGCACAGATACGCAGTATTTT.

There are a few counts of this clonotype. The chain is built from TRBV2 and TRBJ1-1; possibly TRBD1 for D (6 bases). Trimming shortened V by 6 bases and J by 0 bases, and 14 bases separated the two germline ends. The germline gives CDR1 SNHLY, CDR2 FYNNEI. This CDR3 is 15 amino acids long. CDR3 loop: CASSKQGTLNTEAFF. CDR3 sequence (DNA): TGTGCCAGCAGCAAACAGGGAACTTTGAACACTGAAGCTTTCTTT.

This sequence joins TRBV12-3 or TRBV12-4 and TRBJ2-3; D not certain. V lost 3 bases and J 8 bases, leaving 9 bases between the germline ends. CDR3 size: 12 residues. This chain's CDR3 is CASSLQMTTQYF. Written as DNA, the CDR3 is TGTGCCAGCAGTTTGCAGATGACTACGCAGTATTTT.

The V call is TRBV2, the J call TRBJ2-1, with TRBD1 matching 10 bases. The CDR3 has 14 residues. The germline CDR1 and CDR2 sequences are SNHLY and FYNNEI. V was pared by 6 bases and J by 6 bases, with 5 bases of the junction left unmatched. CDR3 region: CASRGTGVSNEQFF. As DNA, the CDR3 is TGTGCCAGCAGGGGGACAGGGGTCTCCAATGAGCAGTTCTTC.

This clonotype was detected many times. V gene TRBV5-1 combines with J gene TRBJ2-7; 11 positions agree with TRBD2. CDR3 length: 15 amino acids. Germline CDR1 is SGHRS and CDR2 is YFSETQ. V dropped 0 bases and J dropped 3; count of bases not matched to a gene: 2. The CDR3 is CASSLGLAGNYEQYF. The CDR3 DNA reads TGCGCCAGCAGCTTGGGACTAGCGGGAAACTACGAGCAGTACTTC.

This chain connects TRBV29-1 to TRBJ2-1; 7 bases line up with TRBD2. The ends lost 3 bases at V and 0 bases at J; junction bases unmatched: 14. Germline values: CDR1 SQVTM, CDR2 ANQGSEA. The CDR3 spans 18 residues. CDR3 residues: CSVEGGSGQRSSYNEQFF. DNA for the CDR3: TGCAGCGTTGAGGGGGGTAGCGGGCAACGGAGCTCCTACAATGAGCAGTTCTTC.

This clonotype has more than one count but fewer than ten. The V and J genes are TRBV9 and TRBJ2-1; 12 bases are a match to TRBD2. Losses at the gene ends were 5 bases for V and 7 bases for J; bases not matched to a gene: 7. CDR3 size: 15 residues. Germline V gene data show CDR1 as SGDLS and CDR2 as YYNGEE. This chain's CDR3 is CASSLGLAGRNEQFF. For the CDR3, the DNA is TGTGCCAGCAGTCTCGGACTAGCGGGAAGGAATGAGCAGTTCTTC.

This clonotype was counted between two and nine times. This sequence joins TRBV12-3 or TRBV12-4 and TRBJ1-1, with D possibly TRBD1 on 5 matching bases. The CDR3 contains 13 residues. Trimming pared 2 bases from V and 6 bases from J, leaving 10 bases between. This chain's CDR3 is CASSLYGDAEAFF. The CDR3 region has the DNA TGTGCCAGCAGTTTATATGGGGACGCTGAAGCTTTCTTT.

The rearrangement links TRBV2 to TRBJ2-1, with a tentative D call TRBD2 (5 bases). Germline V gene lookup returns CDR1 SNHLY and CDR2 FYNNEI. Trimming removed 7 bases from V and 6 bases from J, with 16 bases in between. The CDR3 has 14 residues. The CDR3 DNA follows: TGTGCCAGCATGAGGGAGACCCTAAGCAATGAGCAGTTCTTC. Its protein is CASMRETLSNEQFF.

This chain's CDR3 is CASSQDRTGGWDTQYF. CDR3 sequence (DNA): TGCGCCAGCAGCCAAGATCGGACAGGGGGTTGGGATACGCAGTATTTT. The chain is built from TRBV4-1 and TRBJ2-3, with 10 bases lining up with TRBD1. This CDR3 comprises 16 residues. In germline, CDR1 is MGHRA, CDR2 YSYEKL. The J segment lost 6 bases and the V segment lost 0 bases, leaving 6 bases of the junction unmatched.

This rearrangement joins TRBV5-1 to TRBJ1-1, with D unresolved. The germline gives CDR1 SGHRS, CDR2 YFSETQ. This CDR3 region has 14 residues. Trimming shortened V by 1 base and J by 1 base, and 8 bases separated the two germline ends. Here the CDR3 DNA reads TGCGCCAGCAGCTTGAGGGCATGGAACACTGAAGCTTTCTTT. The encoded protein is CASSLRAWNTEAFF.

This clonotype was observed a handful of times. The chain links TRBV12-3 or TRBV12-4 to TRBJ1-3, with a weak D call TRBD1 (5 bases). The CDR3 runs 15 residues. V was clipped by 3 bases and J by 2 bases, with 11 bases between them. In DNA, the CDR3 is TGTGCCAGCAGTTTCAGGGAAGAAGCTGGAAACACCATATATTTT. Translation gives CASSFREEAGNTIYF.

This chain joins TRBV20-1 and TRBJ2-3, with D possibly being TRBD2 (5 bases). Germline-derived CDR1 and CDR2 are DFQATT and SNEGSKA (reference sequence). The CDR3 extends over 13 amino acids. V was cut by 4 bases and J by 2 bases, with 10 bases left in between. This CDR3 reads CSANVLVTDTQYF. In DNA form, the CDR3 reads TGCAGTGCTAACGTACTAGTCACAGATACGCAGTATTTT.

The V gene is TRBV20-1, the J gene TRBJ2-1; a possible D gene is TRBD1 (5 bases). Germline-derived CDR1 and CDR2 are DFQATT and SNEGSKA (reference sequence). The germline V and J ends were trimmed by 0 bases and 4 bases, with 13 bases remaining between them. The CDR3 runs 15 residues. CDR3 nucleotides: TGCAGTGCTAGAGATTCGGACAAGCCTTACAATGAGCAGTTCTTC. The encoded protein is CSARDSDKPYNEQFF.

The V and J genes are TRBV9 and TRBJ2-2; TRBD2 aligns across 7 bases. CDR1 SGDLS and CDR2 YYNGEE come from the germline V gene. The CDR3 is 15 amino acids. Trimming at V came to 3 bases and at J to 5 bases, leaving 7 bases not matched to a gene. The CDR3 protein is CASSAPLRGTGELFF. The CDR3 region has the DNA TGTGCCAGCAGCGCTCCTTTGCGGGGGACCGGGGAGCTGTTTTTT.

J is TRBJ2-1 and V is TRBV5-1; D unclear. Germline V CDR1 and CDR2: SGHRS, YFSETQ. CDR3 length: 14 amino acids. Deletions cut 0 bases from V and 5 bases from J, with 9 bases between. The CDR3 protein is CASSLDVPHNEQFF. The CDR3 DNA sequence: TGCGCCAGCAGCTTGGATGTGCCTCACAATGAGCAGTTCTTC.

This clonotype occurred a few times. The chain has TRBV27 and TRBJ2-7; 8 bases agree with TRBD1. In germline, CDR1 is MNHEY, CDR2 SMNVEV (reference sequence). The CDR3 has 16 amino acids. Unmatched junction bases numbered 13, after V lost 2 bases and J lost 7 bases. Here the CDR3 DNA reads TGTGCCAGCAGTTTAATTCCTACAGGGGGAGTGAAGGAGCAGTACTTC. Amino acids: CASSLIPTGGVKEQYF.

The rearrangement links TRBV7-3 to TRBJ2-5; D not resolved. V lost 5 bases and J 3 bases, leaving 10 bases between the germline ends. The CDR3 is 13 amino acids. The germline V gene has CDR1 SGHTA and CDR2 FQGTGA. As DNA, the CDR3 is TGTGCCAGCAGCCGCGACCCTAAAGAGACCCAGTACTTC. This encodes CASSRDPKETQYF.

CDR3 DNA: TGTGCCAGCGGGACCACGCTTAGCGGGAGGGCCCGGGAGCAGTACTTC. Translating it yields CASGTTLSGRAREQYF. This rearrangement joins TRBV2 to TRBJ2-7; 11 positions agree with TRBD2. The germline V gene has CDR1 SNHLY and CDR2 FYNNEI. The CDR3 is made up of 16 amino acids. The ends lost 8 bases at V and 7 bases at J; junction bases unmatched: 16.

This clonotype was counted only a few times. The rearrangement joins TRBV5-6 to TRBJ2-5, with D possibly matching TRBD1 (5 bases). The CDR3 spans 14 residues. The V end was cut by 2 bases, the J end by 5 bases, with 13 bases between. Germline-derived CDR1 and CDR2 are SGHDT and YYEEEE. The CDR3 is CASSFVQEKETQYF. The CDR3 nucleotides are TGTGCCAGCAGCTTCGTACAGGAGAAGGAGACCCAGTACTTC.

The gene calls are TRBV12-3 or TRBV12-4 and TRBJ2-7; D possibly corresponds to TRBD1 (6 bases). V was shortened by 6 bases and J by 6 bases, with 21 bases between the two germline ends. The CDR3 runs to 15 residues. The CDR3 DNA reads as TGTGCCAGCAGAAATTCAGGGGACGGAGACGGCGAGCAGTACTTC. It yields the protein CASRNSGDGDGEQYF.